Below are 16 T cell receptor beta chains sequenced from a single sample in a study of blood T cell repertoires in COVID-19. Data came from immunoSEQ multiplex PCR; TCRdb stores just in-frame clones and leaves some out. The sample shows about 180,000 clones, 86% of them seen only once. Sequenced sample: peripheral blood. All receptors derive from a man in his fifties or sixties with active or convalescent COVID-19.

The V and J genes are TRBV9 and TRBJ1-5, with D possibly being TRBD1 (6 bases). In germline, CDR1 is SGDLS, CDR2 YYNGEE. Trimming stripped 3 bases from V and 2 bases from J, with 12 bases between. The CDR3 has 15 residues. CDR3 bases: TGTGCCAGCAGCGAGGGGACAAGCCGCAATCAGCCCCAGCATTTT. Translation: CASSEGTSRNQPQHF.

This chain links TRBV5-1 with TRBJ2-7; D may be TRBD1 (6 bases). The length of the CDR3 is 14 residues. V lost 0 bases and J lost 9, with 16 bases in between. Per germline, CDR1 SGHRS and CDR2 YFSETQ. The CDR3 protein is CASSLAGQYDRQYF. The CDR3 nucleotides are TGCGCCAGCAGCTTGGCGGGACAATACGATCGGCAGTACTTC.

The chain couples TRBV6-6 to TRBJ2-3; tentatively, D is TRBD1 (6 bases). This CDR3 has 16 residues. Deletions cut 0 bases from V and 5 bases from J, with 15 bases between. Germline values: CDR1 MNHNY, CDR2 SVGAGI (reference sequence). CDR3 in DNA: TGTGCCAGCAGTTACTCAGAGGACACGGGACAAGATACGCAGTATTTT. It translates to CASSYSEDTGQDTQYF.

The CDR3 spells CASRPRRGRNTEAFF. The CDR3 coding sequence is TGTGCCAGCAGGCCACGGAGGGGACGGAACACTGAAGCTTTCTTT. This chain connects TRBV27 to TRBJ1-1, with D perhaps TRBD1 (5 bases). The germline V gene has CDR1 MNHEY and CDR2 SMNVEV (reference sequence). This CDR3 is built from 15 residues. Trimming took 6 bases from V and 1 from J, leaving 15 bases between them.

The V and J genes are TRBV4-3 and TRBJ1-2; the match to TRBD1 covers 9 bases. Germline CDR1 is LGHNA and CDR2 is YSLEER. V shed 3 bases, J shed 0 bases, and the junction held 11 bases outside the gene matches. The CDR3 length is 18 residues. CDR3 region: CASSQTGTGIFANYGYTF. CDR3 nucleotides: TGCGCCAGCAGCCAGACCGGGACAGGGATATTTGCTAACTATGGCTACACCTTC.

The V call is TRBV6-2 or TRBV6-3, the J call TRBJ1-5; D gene unclear. Deletions cut 0 bases from V and 4 bases from J, with 4 bases between. The germline CDR1 and CDR2 sequences are MNHEY and SVGEGT. This CDR3 spans 13 amino acids. CDR3 in amino acids: CASSYSTNQPQHF. The CDR3 region has the DNA TGTGCCAGCAGTTACTCTACTAATCAGCCCCAGCATTTT.

The rearrangement links TRBV15 to TRBJ2-2; D call uncertain. CDR1 and CDR2 from the germline V gene are LNHNV and YYDKDF (reference sequence). Trimming took off 3 bases at V and 2 bases at J, with 7 bases between the two ends. The CDR3 is 14 residues long. The CDR3 DNA follows: TGTGCCACCAGCAGCGGAGTAAACACCGGGGAGCTGTTTTTT. This translates into CATSSGVNTGELFF.

The V and J genes are TRBV18 and TRBJ1-2; D uncertain. The CDR3 extends over 16 amino acids. Germline values: CDR1 KGHSH, CDR2 LQKENI. V was cut by 2 bases and J by 0 bases, with 13 bases left in between. The CDR3 bases are TGTGCCAGCTCACCAAACGCGGGCGGGTCTAACTATGGCTACACCTTC. This sequence encodes CASSPNAGGSNYGYTF.

This sequence joins TRBV11-3 and TRBJ2-3; D gene unclear. Germline values: CDR1 SGHNT, CDR2 YENEEA. The CDR3 loop spans 14 amino acids. Trimming stripped 5 bases from V and 8 bases from J, with 17 bases between. The DNA for the CDR3 is TGTGCCAGCAGCAACCACGACCGCACGGGTACGCAGTATTTT. Translated, it gives CASSNHDRTGTQYF.

Written as DNA, the CDR3 is TGCGCCAGCAGCTTGGGGGGGCAGCCCAATGAGCAGTTCTTC. Translation: CASSLGGQPNEQFF. The gene calls are TRBV5-1 and TRBJ2-1; maybe TRBD1 (6 bases). The CDR3 extends over 14 amino acids. Trimming cost V 0 bases and J 6 bases, with 10 bases left between them. Germline V gene lookup returns CDR1 SGHRS and CDR2 YFSETQ. The variable domain in full, completed from reference TRBV5-1 and TRBJ2-1, reads KAGVTQTPRYLIKTRGQQVTLSCSPISGHRSVSWYQQTPGQGLQFLFEYFSETQRNKGNFPGRFSGRQFSNSRSEMNVSTLELGDSALYLCASSLGGQPNEQFFGPGTRLTVL.

This chain links TRBV5-1 with TRBJ1-2, with D uncertain. Germline CDR1 SGHRS, CDR2 YFSETQ. Between the trimmed V and J ends, which lost 1 base and 2 bases, there was a span of 15 bases. This CDR3 comprises 16 residues. This CDR3 is CASSLTSPGVNYGYTF. The CDR3 coding sequence is TGCGCCAGCAGCTTGACCTCTCCCGGGGTAAACTATGGCTACACCTTC.

The genes are TRBV5-4 and TRBJ1-1; 8 bases line up with TRBD1. Per the germline V gene, CDR1 is SGHNT and CDR2 is YYREEE (reference sequence). The CDR3 consists of 15 residues. V was pared by 0 bases and J by 6 bases, with 7 bases of the junction left unmatched. CDR3: CASSLGQGIGAEAFF. CDR3 nucleotide sequence: TGTGCCAGCAGCTTGGGACAGGGGATCGGGGCTGAAGCTTTCTTT.

This clone appeared a few times. The chain couples TRBV19 to TRBJ1-5, with 12 bases that match TRBD1. From germline, CDR1 is LNHDA and CDR2 SQIVND (reference sequence). The V and J ends lost 9 bases and 7 bases, in that order; junction bases with no gene match: 10. The CDR3 contains 15 residues. Here the CDR3 reads CASCSGTGGVQPQHF. CDR3 coding DNA: TGTGCCAGCTGCTCCGGGACAGGGGGCGTCCAGCCCCAGCATTTT.

The chain employs TRBV7-2 and TRBJ2-7; TRBD2 aligns across 8 bases. V shed 1 base and J 3 bases; nucleotides not matched to a gene: 2. This CDR3 has 14 amino acids. In germline, CDR1 is SGHTA, CDR2 FQGNSA. The CDR3 reads CASSLVAGGYEQYF. The CDR3 DNA follows: TGTGCCAGCAGCTTAGTGGCGGGGGGCTACGAGCAGTACTTC.

The gene calls are TRBV30 and TRBJ2-7, with 12 positions matching TRBD2. This CDR3 spans 17 amino acids. J lost 4 bases, V lost 2 bases, and 12 bases had no gene match. The V gene's germline CDR1 is GTSNPN and CDR2 SVGIG (reference sequence). The CDR3 region has the DNA TGTGCCTGGAGTTCTCCGGGCCTAGCGGGAGGGCCTTACGAGCAGTACTTC. Amino acid sequence: CAWSSPGLAGGPYEQYF. The whole variable domain, filled in from reference TRBV30 and TRBJ2-7, reads SQTIHQWPATLVQPVGSPLSLECTVEGTSNPNLYWYRQAAGRGLQLLFYSVGIGQISSEVPQNLSASRPQDRQFILSSKKLLLSDSGFYLCAWSSPGLAGGPYEQYFGPGTRLTVT.

The rearrangement links TRBV6-6 to TRBJ1-4, with D possibly being TRBD1 (5 bases). This CDR3 is 14 amino acids long. Germline CDR1 reads MNHNY; CDR2 reads SVGAGI (reference sequence). V lost 2 bases and J lost 3, with 7 bases in between. The CDR3 DNA reads as TGTGCCAGCAGTTACGACAGATCTAATGAAAAACTGTTTTTT. This codes for CASSYDRSNEKLFF.